A single sample is the source of the 32 T cell receptor beta chains below, sequenced in a study of blood T cell repertoires in COVID-19. TCRdb keeps only in-frame clones here, not all; method: immunoSEQ multiplex PCR. The profile shows approximately 270,000 clones, around nine tenths of them singletons. Input material: peripheral blood. The receptor set was obtained from a man over 45 with acute or convalescent COVID-19.

The chain combines TRBV19 with TRBJ1-1; D may be TRBD1 (6 bases). Germline V lookup: CDR1 LNHDA, CDR2 SQIVND (reference sequence). V lost 5 bases, J lost 1 base, and 11 bases lay in between. This CDR3 region has 14 residues. The CDR3 is CASSPRQANTEAFF. The CDR3, as DNA: TGTGCCAGTAGTCCCCGACAGGCGAACACTGAAGCTTTCTTT.

The V call is TRBV10-3, the J call TRBJ2-2; 7 nucleotides match TRBD2. Germline CDR1 ENHRY, CDR2 SYGVKD. The CDR3 spans 14 residues. The ends lost 11 bases at V and 6 bases at J; junction bases unmatched: 12. The chain's CDR3 is CAASRDYSSGELFF. CDR3 nucleotides: TGTGCCGCCTCCCGGGACTACAGTTCCGGGGAGCTGTTTTTT.

The genes are TRBV30 and TRBJ2-5, with TRBD2 matching 9 bases. Germline assignment: CDR1 GTSNPN and CDR2 SVGIG (reference sequence). The CDR3 is 12 amino acids. The V segment lost 4 bases and the J segment 5 bases; nucleotides outside the gene matches: 2. CDR3 protein: CAWTSGDETQYF. Written as DNA, the CDR3 is TGTGCCTGGACTAGCGGGGACGAGACCCAGTACTTC.

The J gene is TRBJ2-7, the V gene TRBV4-1; tentative D call: TRBD1 (5 bases). CDR3 size: 15 residues. Trimming removed 2 bases at V and 0 bases at J, with 11 bases between. Per the germline V gene, CDR1 is MGHRA and CDR2 is YSYEKL. The CDR3 nucleotides are TGCGCCAGCAGCCAACAACAGGTGTCCTCCTACGAGCAGTACTTC. Its protein product is CASSQQQVSSYEQYF.

The rearrangement joins TRBV2 to TRBJ2-2, with D perhaps matching TRBD1 (6 bases). The CDR3 totals 14 residues. CDR1 and CDR2 from the germline V gene are SNHLY and FYNNEI. V was pared by 6 bases and J by 6 bases, with 14 bases between. DNA of the CDR3: TGTGCCAGCAGGGCCAGACAGGTATCCGGGGAGCTGTTTTTT. Translation: CASRARQVSGELFF.

The chain couples TRBV7-8 to TRBJ2-3; TRBD1 agrees at 8 bases. The CDR3 totals 14 residues. Germline values: CDR1 SGHVS, CDR2 FQNEAQ. J was trimmed by 6 bases and V by 5 bases; bases with no gene match: 7. CDR3 bases: TGTGCCAGCAGCCCAGACAGGGGTGGGGATACGCAGTATTTT. It yields the protein CASSPDRGGDTQYF.

This chain uses TRBV21-1 with TRBJ1-5; the table's TRBD1 call for D was not verified on the DNA. TRBV21-1 is assigned pseudogene status. The CDR3 contains 15 residues. CDR3 in amino acids: CASSLGQDLDQPQHF. The DNA of the CDR3 is TGTGCCAGCAGCCTAGGACAGGACCTTGATCAGCCCCAGCATTTT.

The table lists this clone with a count of one. CDR3 nucleotides: TGTGCCAGCAGCCAAGTGCGCAACAGGGTCGGCTACGAGCAGTACTTC. Its protein is CASSQVRNRVGYEQYF. The chain uses TRBV3-1 (or the pseudogene TRBV3-2) and TRBJ2-7, with D possibly being TRBD1 (6 bases). Between the trimmed V and J ends, which lost 1 base and 3 bases, there was a span of 16 bases. Germline-derived CDR1 and CDR2 are LGHDT and YNNKEL (reference sequence). This CDR3 comprises 16 residues.

The chain combines TRBV7-9 with TRBJ1-1; D unresolved. V was shortened by 2 bases and J by 2 bases, with 6 bases between the two germline ends. CDR3 length equals 13 residues. Germline CDR1 is SEHNR and CDR2 is FQNEAQ (reference sequence). The CDR3 reads CASSLQENTEAFF. CDR3 coding DNA: TGTGCCAGCAGCTTACAGGAAAACACTGAAGCTTTCTTT.

The V call is TRBV5-4, the J call TRBJ1-4; 7 bases agree with TRBD1. Trimming removed 4 bases from V and 3 bases from J; junction bases left unmatched: 9. From germline, CDR1 is SGHNT and CDR2 YYREEE (reference sequence). This CDR3 region has 16 residues. The CDR3 DNA is TGTGCCAGCAGCGCCGCCCAGGGGGTGGCTAATGAAAAACTGTTTTTT. It yields the protein CASSAAQGVANEKLFF.

V usage is TRBV5-6 and J usage is TRBJ1-2, with D maybe TRBD1 (6 bases). Germline CDR1 reads SGHDT; CDR2 reads YYEEEE. Trimming removed 0 bases from V and 5 bases from J, with 11 bases in between. This CDR3 region has 14 residues. This CDR3 is CASSLDRALYGYTF. The DNA of the CDR3 is TGTGCCAGCAGCTTGGACAGGGCCCTTTATGGCTACACCTTC. Drawing the rest from reference TRBV5-6 and TRBJ1-2, the complete variable domain is DAGVTQSPTHLIKTRGQQVTLRCSPKSGHDTVSWYQQALGQGPQFIFQYYEEEERQRGNFPDRFSGHQFPNYSSELNVNALLLGDSALYLCASSLDRALYGYTFGSGTRLTVV.

The V gene is TRBV18, the J gene TRBJ1-3, with D maybe TRBD1 (6 bases). The CDR3 sequence is 16 residues long. Germline CDR1 reads KGHSH; CDR2 reads LQKENI. The ends were cut back, 6 bases at V and 2 bases at J, with 17 bases in the middle. The CDR3 nucleotides read TGTGCCAGCTCCCCCGGGGGGGCCCGAGCTGGAAACACCATATATTTT. Translated: CASSPGGARAGNTIYF.

This clone was picked up one time. The rearrangement links TRBV9 to TRBJ2-3, with 9 positions matching TRBD1. V lost 3 bases and J lost 0; bases outside the gene matches: 14. The CDR3 runs 19 residues. CDR1 and CDR2 (germline): SGDLS, YYNGEE. CDR3 protein: CASSELGTGLRVSTDTQYF. The CDR3 bases are TGTGCCAGCAGCGAGTTAGGGACAGGGTTGAGGGTTAGCACAGATACGCAGTATTTT.

Notes on this clone: Other DNA sequences in the sample encode the same CDR3. The gene calls are TRBV3-1 (or the pseudogene TRBV3-2) and TRBJ2-7; TRBD2 matches at 9 bases. Germline lookup yields CDR1 LGHDT and CDR2 YNNKEL (reference sequence). This CDR3 has 15 residues. Germline trimming cut 4 bases from V and 2 bases from J; bases unmatched to any gene: 6. The CDR3 sequence: CASSRGSGGTYEQYF. In nucleotides, the CDR3 is TGTGCCAGCAGCCGGGGGAGCGGGGGGACCTACGAGCAGTACTTC.

This clone appeared a single time. This chain's CDR3 is CASSHTRTEGYEQYF. The DNA for the CDR3 is TGCGCCAGCAGCCACACACGGACAGAAGGCTACGAGCAGTACTTC. The chain couples TRBV4-1 to TRBJ2-7; D is possibly TRBD1 (6 bases). Germline CDR1 and CDR2: MGHRA and YSYEKL. This CDR3 has 15 residues. V lost 3 bases and J lost 3, with 15 bases in between.

This chain connects TRBV2 to TRBJ1-2; TRBD1 aligns across 7 bases. The CDR3 consists of 15 residues. The V segment lost 0 bases and the J segment 2 bases; nucleotides outside the gene matches: 3. Germline V gives CDR1 SNHLY, CDR2 FYNNEI. The DNA of the CDR3 is TGTGCCAGCAGTGAAGCGGGGACAGAGAACTATGGCTACACCTTC. Its protein product is CASSEAGTENYGYTF.

The V gene is TRBV10-3, the J gene TRBJ1-5; TRBD1 aligns across 7 bases. After removal of 5 bases from V and 6 bases from J, the junction contained 7 bases not matched to a gene. Germline CDR1 and CDR2: ENHRY and SYGVKD. The CDR3 is 14 amino acids. As DNA, the CDR3 is TGTGCCATCAGTACACAGGGGTCCGGTCAGCCCCAGCATTTT. Translating it yields CAISTQGSGQPQHF.

This clone was picked up a small number of times. The V and J genes are TRBV11-2 and TRBJ1-5; TRBD1 matches 9 bases. Germline V gives CDR1 SGHAT, CDR2 FQNNGV. This CDR3 region has 17 residues. V trimming: 5 bases; J trimming: 3 bases; junction bases outside the gene matches: 11. CDR3 DNA sequence: TGTGCCAGCAGCCCGTTCACTGGGACAGGGAACAATCAGCCCCAGCATTTT. Residues: CASSPFTGTGNNQPQHF.

The table lists this clone with a few counts. V is TRBV14 and J is TRBJ1-3; no firm D call. The CDR3 length is 14 residues. Germline-derived CDR1 and CDR2 are SGHDN and FVKESK. The V and J ends lost 0 bases and 4 bases respectively, with 7 bases between them. This CDR3 reads CASSQEARGNTIYF. As DNA, the CDR3 is TGTGCCAGCAGCCAAGAAGCGCGGGGAAACACCATATATTTT.

The rearrangement joins TRBV28 to TRBJ2-2, with a tentative D call TRBD2 (5 bases). The V gene lost 6 bases and the J gene lost 7 bases, with 12 bases spanning the gap. CDR1 and CDR2 from the germline V gene are MDHEN and SYDVKM. This CDR3 comprises 13 residues. For the CDR3, the DNA is TGTGCCAGCAGAGAGCATCGGGGCGGGGAGCTGTTTTTT. Translated, it gives CASREHRGGELFF.

The chain has TRBV5-1 and TRBJ2-1, with 12 bases fitting TRBD2. CDR1 is SGHRS, CDR2 YFSETQ, per germline. Trimming cost V 1 base and J 5 bases; bases outside gene matches: 1. This CDR3 spans 15 amino acids. CDR3 protein: CASSLTSGGNNEQFF. CDR3 in DNA: TGCGCCAGCAGCTTGACTAGCGGGGGGAACAATGAGCAGTTCTTC.

The chain links TRBV12-5 to TRBJ2-5, with 10 bases that match TRBD1. Germline V CDR1 and CDR2: LGHNT, FRNRAP. The CDR3 loop spans 13 amino acids. V was clipped by 5 bases and J by 7 bases; unmatched bases: 4. CDR3 loop: CASGIGQGGTQYF. CDR3 DNA: TGTGCTAGTGGTATCGGACAGGGGGGGACCCAGTACTTC.

The chain employs TRBV10-3 and TRBJ2-2; TRBD1 matches at 10 bases. CDR1 is ENHRY and CDR2 is SYGVKD in the germline V gene. The CDR3 is made up of 14 amino acids. V lost 6 bases, J lost 4 bases, and 2 bases stayed unmatched. In DNA form, the CDR3 reads TGTGCCATCAGGGGACAGGGGAGCACCGGGGAGCTGTTTTTT. This translates into CAIRGQGSTGELFF.

This clone has a single count. The rearrangement links TRBV9 to TRBJ1-4, with D possibly TRBD1 on 5 matching bases. The germline gives CDR1 SGDLS, CDR2 YYNGEE. Between the trimmed V and J ends, which lost 6 bases and 4 bases, there was a span of 10 bases. This CDR3 has 13 residues. The DNA for the CDR3 is TGTGCCAGCAATCGGGGGGATAATGAAAAACTGTTTTTT. Protein product: CASNRGDNEKLFF.

This sequence joins TRBV5-1 and TRBJ1-2; D is unresolved. The germline V gene has CDR1 SGHRS and CDR2 YFSETQ. Trimming cost V 0 bases and J 5 bases, with 11 bases left between them. The CDR3 spans 14 residues. The CDR3 sequence is CASSLDEVLYGYTF. In nucleotides, the CDR3 is TGCGCCAGCAGCTTGGATGAGGTTTTGTATGGCTACACCTTC.

The chain combines TRBV4-1 with TRBJ2-3; D might be TRBD2 (6 bases). The CDR3 runs to 16 residues. The germline gives CDR1 MGHRA, CDR2 YSYEKL. V was pared by 5 bases and J by 1 base, with 16 bases between. In nucleotides, the CDR3 is TGCGCCAGCAGCGGGGGGTTGCAGGGTGGCACAGATACGCAGTATTTT. Its protein product is CASSGGLQGGTDTQYF.

The V call is TRBV19, the J call TRBJ1-1; a possible D gene is TRBD1 (6 bases). V shed 1 base and J shed 0 bases, with 15 bases lying between them. The CDR3 loop spans 17 amino acids. Germline assignment: CDR1 LNHDA and CDR2 SQIVND (reference sequence). The CDR3 DNA reads TGTGCCAGTAGTATAGGATTCCTGACAGGCTTGAACACTGAAGCTTTCTTT. This encodes CASSIGFLTGLNTEAFF.

The chain recombines TRBV7-8 with TRBJ1-4; D gene uncertain. Between the trimmed V and J ends, which lost 5 bases and 9 bases, there was a span of 19 bases. Germline CDR1 and CDR2: SGHVS and FQNEAQ. The CDR3 sequence is 15 residues long. The CDR3 bases are TGTGCCAGCAGCCCAGACTTGGAAGTCAAGCAAAAACTGTTTTTT. It specifies CASSPDLEVKQKLFF. The complete variable domain, with remaining parts taken from reference TRBV7-8 and TRBJ1-4, reads GAGVSQSPRYKVAKRGQDVALRCDPISGHVSLFWYQQALGQGPEFLTYFQNEAQLDKSGLPSDRFFAERPEGSVSTLKIQRTQQEDSAVYLCASSPDLEVKQKLFFGSGTQLSVL.

The V and J genes are TRBV30 and TRBJ2-5; D unresolved. V lost 0 bases and J lost 5, with 7 bases in between. CDR1 and CDR2 from the germline V gene are GTSNPN and SVGIG (reference sequence). The length of the CDR3 is 12 residues. Written as DNA, the CDR3 is TGTGCCTGGAGTGTACTAAGGGAGACCCAGTACTTC. It codes for CAWSVLRETQYF.

This CDR3 is CASSSGYTGELFF. CDR3 DNA sequence: TGCGCCAGCAGCTCAGGGTACACCGGGGAGCTGTTTTTT. The chain couples TRBV5-1 to TRBJ2-2; TRBD1 is a possible D gene (5 bases). CDR3 length equals 13 residues. V lost 3 bases, J lost 3 bases, and 6 bases lay in between. Germline V CDR1 and CDR2: SGHRS, YFSETQ.

This sequence joins TRBV19 and TRBJ1-2; possible D gene TRBD1, 6 bases. This CDR3 spans 16 amino acids. V was cut by 3 bases and J by 0 bases, with 14 bases left in between. Germline assignment: CDR1 LNHDA and CDR2 SQIVND (reference sequence). The CDR3 coding sequence is TGTGCCAGTAGTATGTTGGGGGGGGCAGCTAACTATGGCTACACCTTC. It specifies CASSMLGGAANYGYTF.

The sample holds many counts of this clone. The chain combines TRBV11-1 with TRBJ1-3; weak D call: TRBD1 (5 bases). Germline CDR1 reads SGHAT; CDR2 reads FQDESV (reference sequence). The CDR3 runs to 15 residues. V lost 5 bases and J lost 0, with 11 bases in between. The CDR3 DNA follows: TGTGCCAGCAGCCGGAACAGGTTCTCTGGAAACACCATATATTTT. This translates into CASSRNRFSGNTIYF.